This T cell receptor beta chain appears in the sequencing data of a study of CD8+ T cells in alopecia areata. Broader study findings: Scalp sequencing captures resident alphabeta T cells of normal skin too. Lesional scalp displayed greater clonality than normal scalp, most notably in alopecia totalis/universalis.

Germline-derived CDR1 and CDR2 are GTSNPN and SVGIG (reference sequence). The length of the CDR3 is 13 residues. The V end lost 0 bases, the J end lost 4 bases, and 9 bases lay between the germline ends. Note on this clone: The antigen is unknown.

Sorting from PBMCs produced CD4+ and CD8+ T cells. As the sequencing template, cDNA was produced by extracting RNA and reverse transcribing it. Only in-frame clones appear in the TCRdb table, and some are missing; sequencing was by immunoSEQ multiplex PCR. The profile shows roughly 150,000 clones, 50% to 65% of them singletons. This clonotype was obtained from a human donor in good health. The sample consisted of CD4+ T cells sorted from blood. V gene TRBV30 combines with J gene TRBJ1-2; D uncertain. CDR3 residues: CAWSVLRGYGYTF. Here the CDR3 DNA reads TGTGCCTGGAGTGTTCTCAGAGGCTATGGCTACACCTTC.